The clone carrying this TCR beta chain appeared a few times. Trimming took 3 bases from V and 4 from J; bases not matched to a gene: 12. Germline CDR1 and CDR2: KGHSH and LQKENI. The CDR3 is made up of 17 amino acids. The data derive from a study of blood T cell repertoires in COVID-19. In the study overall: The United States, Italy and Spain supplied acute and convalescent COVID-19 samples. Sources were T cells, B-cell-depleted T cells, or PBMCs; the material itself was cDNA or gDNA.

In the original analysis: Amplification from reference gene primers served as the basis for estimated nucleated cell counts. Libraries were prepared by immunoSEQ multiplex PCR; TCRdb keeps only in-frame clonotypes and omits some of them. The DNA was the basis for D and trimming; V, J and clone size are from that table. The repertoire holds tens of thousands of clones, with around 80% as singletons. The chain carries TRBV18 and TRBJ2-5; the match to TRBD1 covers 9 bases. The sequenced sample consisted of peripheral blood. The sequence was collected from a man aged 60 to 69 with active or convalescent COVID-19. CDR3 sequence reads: CASSPFTGGDDRETQYF. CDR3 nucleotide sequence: TGTGCCAGCTCACCGTTCACAGGGGGCGATGACCGAGAGACCCAGTACTTC.